This is a list of T cell receptor beta chains from one sample in a study of T cell responses to AZD1222 COVID-19 vaccine. Generated by immunoSEQ multiplex PCR, the TCRdb table keeps only in-frame clones and is missing some. This sample yields about 140,000 clones, of which 90% to 95% are seen a single time; less than 2.5% belongs to the top ten. This specimen consisted of peripheral blood, obtained on day 0 of AZD1222 vaccination. These receptors all stem from an adult in good health. Both conserved end residues are part of each CDR3. A D gene is named only where the DNA matches it firmly. Some rows have no size entry. The others give once, few or many, or a class for an expanded clone.

>TRBD1|-|TRBJ1-2|TRBV28
CASISSWGQNYGYTF
TGTGCCAGCATATCAAGCTGGGGACAGAACTATGGCTACACCTTC
>TRBD1|-|TRBJ1-4|TRBV6-1
CASSELGPGQGGGNEKLFF
TGTGCCAGCAGCGAACTAGGACCGGGACAGGGAGGGGGGAACGAAAAACTGTTTTTT
>-|-|TRBJ1-2|TRBV14
CASSQDPARDYGYTF
TGTGCCAGCAGCCAAGATCCGGCACGGGACTATGGCTACACCTTC
>-|-|TRBJ2-5|TRBV7-2
CASSLALRGQETQYF
TGTGCCAGCAGCTTAGCCCTTCGGGGACAAGAGACCCAGTACTTC
>-|-|TRBJ2-5|TRBV3-1/TRBV3-2
CASSQVGGLGETQYF
TGTGCCAGCAGCCAAGTTGGGGGCCTAGGGGAGACCCAGTACTTC
>-|once|TRBJ1-2|TRBV6-2/TRBV6-3
CASSLLGIGYTF
TGTGCCAGCAGTTTACTGGGCATTGGCTACACCTTC
>-|-|TRBJ2-1|TRBV12-3/TRBV12-4
CASSFRDTNEQFF
TGTGCCAGCAGTTTTCGGGACACGAATGAGCAGTTCTTC
>-|-|TRBJ1-1|TRBV25-1
CASSKGRRGMNTEAFF
TGTGCCAGCAGTAAGGGACGGAGGGGAATGAACACTGAAGCTTTCTTT
>-|-|TRBJ1-1|TRBV3-1/TRBV3-2
CASSQTSRPRGEAFF
TGTGCCAGCAGCCAGACCAGCCGCCCGAGGGGTGAAGCTTTCTTT
>-|once|TRBJ2-1|TRBV10-3
CAIRERQSQFF
TGTGCCATCAGGGAGAGACAGTCGCAGTTCTTC
>-|-|TRBJ1-5|TRBV6-5
CASSLTEYSNQPQHF
TGTGCCAGCAGTTTGACAGAGTATAGCAATCAGCCCCAGCATTTT
>-|-|TRBJ1-1|TRBV11-2
CASSLEEIEAFF
TGTGCCAGCAGCTTAGAAGAGATTGAAGCTTTCTTT
>-|-|TRBJ1-1|TRBV7-8
CASSLAAGTEAFF
TGTGCCAGCAGCTTAGCGGCGGGAACTGAAGCTTTCTTT
>TRBD2|-|TRBJ2-5|TRBV30
CAWSVGGGGQETQYF
TGTGCCTGGAGTGTGGGCGGGGGGGGCCAAGAGACCCAGTACTTC
>-|-|TRBJ2-3|TRBV24-1
CATSDPSLASSTDTQYF
TGTGCCACCAGTGATCCTTCCCTAGCTAGCAGTACAGATACGCAGTATTTT
>TRBD1|once|TRBJ1-2|TRBV12-3/TRBV12-4
CASSPGTGPYTF
TGTGCCAGCAGTCCCGGGACAGGTCCCTACACCTTC
>TRBD2|-|TRBJ2-5|TRBV7-6
CASSRDFRRGETQYF
TGTGCCAGCAGCCGGGACTTCAGGCGGGGGGAGACCCAGTACTTC
>TRBD1|-|TRBJ2-4|TRBV20-1
CSASRDRGTGIQYF
TGCAGTGCTAGTCGAGACAGGGGGACTGGCATTCAGTACTTC
>TRBD1|-|TRBJ2-2|TRBV9
CASSVKGTGDTGELFF
TGTGCCAGCAGCGTTAAAGGGACAGGGGACACCGGGGAGCTGTTTTTT
>-|-|TRBJ1-1|TRBV20-1
CSAGELLEAFF
TGCAGTGCTGGAGAGCTACTTGAAGCTTTCTTT
>-|-|TRBJ1-2|TRBV19
CASSIPDSIISNYGYTF
TGTGCCAGTAGTATTCCGGACAGCATTATTTCTAACTATGGCTACACCTTC
>-|-|TRBJ2-1|TRBV15
CATSRDTAAGLYYNEQFF
TGTGCCACCAGCAGAGATACCGCGGCAGGGTTATACTACAATGAGCAGTTCTTC
>TRBD1|-|TRBJ1-3|TRBV9
CASSLQGVGSGNTIYF
TGTGCCAGCAGCCTACAGGGGGTAGGCTCTGGAAACACCATATATTTT
>TRBD1|-|TRBJ2-7|TRBV7-8
CASSLRSPGQGAEQYF
TGTGCCAGCAGCTTACGGAGCCCGGGACAGGGGGCAGAGCAGTACTTC
>TRBD1|-|TRBJ2-7|TRBV2
CASSSNRGEEQYF
TGTGCCAGCAGCTCAAACAGGGGTGAAGAGCAGTACTTC
>-|once|TRBJ2-5|TRBV7-2
CASSPPGAQETQYF
TGTGCCAGCAGCCCCCCAGGGGCCCAAGAGACCCAGTACTTC
>-|-|TRBJ2-1|TRBV9
CASSRDRPGNEQFF
TGTGCCAGCAGCCGGGACCGTCCGGGCAATGAGCAGTTCTTC
>TRBD1|-|TRBJ1-2|TRBV5-1
CASSLEGQGGYGYTF
TGCGCCAGCAGCTTGGAAGGACAGGGTGGCTATGGCTACACCTTC
>TRBD2|-|TRBJ2-2|TRBV24-1
CATSDWRGGRDTGELFF
TGTGCCACCAGTGATTGGCGGGGGGGCAGGGACACCGGGGAGCTGTTTTTT
>-|-|TRBJ2-7|TRBV7-5
CARSFLVDRGYEQYF
TGTGCCAGAAGCTTCCTCGTGGACAGGGGTTACGAGCAGTACTTC
>-|-|TRBJ2-5|TRBV19
CASSIILSTQETQYF
TGTGCCAGTAGTATCATTTTGAGTACCCAAGAGACCCAGTACTTC
>TRBD1|-|TRBJ2-7|TRBV5-1
CASSAGTGGGEQYF
TGCGCCAGCAGCGCGGGGACAGGGGGCGGCGAGCAGTACTTC
>-|-|TRBJ2-6|TRBV7-7
CASSLGTDGSGANVLTF
TGTGCCAGCAGCTTAGGGACCGACGGCTCTGGGGCCAACGTCCTGACTTTC
>TRBD1|-|TRBJ1-2|TRBV4-3
CASSQDRTGLNYGYTF
TGCGCCAGCAGCCAAGATAGGACAGGGCTTAACTATGGCTACACCTTC
>TRBD1|few|TRBJ1-1|TRBV18
CASSPLLTGGEGNTEAFF
TGTGCCAGCTCACCTCTCTTGACAGGGGGCGAGGGGAACACTGAAGCTTTCTTT
>TRBD2|-|TRBJ2-3|TRBV12-5
CASGSASGGPTDTQYF
TGTGCTAGTGGTTCTGCTAGCGGGGGGCCTACAGATACGCAGTATTTT
>-|-|TRBJ1-5|TRBV7-3
CASSLTSNQPQHF
TGTGCCAGCAGCTTAACTAGCAATCAGCCCCAGCATTTT
>-|many|TRBJ2-2|TRBV6-4
CASSPGTRDTGELFF
TGTGCCAGCAGTCCTGGGACCCGGGACACCGGGGAGCTGTTTTTT
>-|-|TRBJ1-4|TRBV5-1
CASSLDSRNEKLFF
TGCGCCAGCAGCCTAGACAGTAGAAATGAAAAACTGTTTTTT
>-|-|TRBJ1-5|TRBV6-5
CASSSNQPQHF
TGTGCCAGCAGTAGTAATCAGCCCCAGCATTTT
>-|-|TRBJ2-7|TRBV13
CASSLTSGESYEQYF
TGTGCCAGCAGCTTAACTTCCGGGGAGAGCTACGAGCAGTACTTC
>-|-|TRBJ1-3|TRBV18
CASSPVEYSGNTIYF
TGTGCCAGCTCACCAGTAGAATACTCTGGAAACACCATATATTTT
>TRBD2|-|TRBJ2-1|TRBV28
CASSDSGRSYNEQFF
TGTGCCAGCAGTGATAGCGGGAGGAGCTACAATGAGCAGTTCTTC
>-|-|TRBJ2-7|TRBV7-9
CASSFSGAYEQYF
TGTGCCAGCAGCTTCTCGGGGGCCTACGAGCAGTACTTC
>-|-|TRBJ1-5|TRBV19
CASSMGEGWRDQPQHF
TGTGCCAGTAGCATGGGGGAGGGGTGGCGAGATCAGCCCCAGCATTTT
>-|-|TRBJ2-1|TRBV19
CASSSRRGSEQFF
TGTGCCAGTAGTAGTAGGAGGGGGAGTGAGCAGTTCTTC
>-|-|TRBJ1-1|TRBV11-1
CASSFFSGATEAFF
TGTGCCAGCAGCTTCTTTTCTGGAGCGACTGAAGCTTTCTTT
>TRBD1|-|TRBJ1-6|TRBV7-9
CASSPDRGNSPLHF
TGTGCCAGCAGCCCCGACAGGGGCAATTCACCCCTCCACTTT
>-|-|TRBJ1-3|TRBV29-1
CSVILWDTIYF
TGCAGCGTTATACTCTGGGACACCATATATTTT
>TRBD2|-|TRBJ2-3|TRBV7-3
CASSQSPSGSTDTQYF
TGTGCCAGCAGCCAAAGCCCTAGCGGGAGCACAGATACGCAGTATTTT
>-|-|TRBJ1-4|TRBV19
CASSIVNEKLFF
TGTGCCAGTAGTATCGTTAATGAAAAACTGTTTTTT
>TRBD1|-|TRBJ1-1|TRBV18
CASSPAGGLEAFF
TGTGCCAGCTCACCTGCAGGGGGCTTAGAAGCTTTCTTT
>TRBD1|-|TRBJ2-1|TRBV11-3
CASSSRGTGDNEQFF
TGTGCCAGCAGCTCAAGAGGGACAGGGGACAATGAGCAGTTCTTC
>TRBD2|-|TRBJ2-5|TRBV5-1
CASSFGGSETQYF
TGCGCCAGCAGTTTCGGGGGGTCAGAGACCCAGTACTTC
>-|-|TRBJ1-3|TRBV24-1
CATVLEHLDSGNTIYF
TGTGCCACGGTTCTAGAACACCTCGACTCTGGAAACACCATATATTTT
>TRBD1|-|TRBJ1-2|TRBV10-1
CARTGGEYYGYTF
TGCGCCAGGACAGGGGGCGAATATTATGGCTACACCTTC